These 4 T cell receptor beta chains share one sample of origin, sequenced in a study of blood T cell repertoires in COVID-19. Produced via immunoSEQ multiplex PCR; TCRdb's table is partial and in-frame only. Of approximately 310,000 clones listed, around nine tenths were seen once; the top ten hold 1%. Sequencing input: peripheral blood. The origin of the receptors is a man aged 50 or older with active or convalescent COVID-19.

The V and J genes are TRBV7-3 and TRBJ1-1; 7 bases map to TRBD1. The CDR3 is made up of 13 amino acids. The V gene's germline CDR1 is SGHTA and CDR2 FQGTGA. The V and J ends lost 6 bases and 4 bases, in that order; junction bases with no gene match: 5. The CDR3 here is CASSRGLGTEAFF. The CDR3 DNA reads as TGTGCCAGCAGTAGGGGGCTAGGCACTGAAGCTTTCTTT.

The CDR3 loop is CATTGSTYEQYF. The CDR3 DNA is TGTGCCACGACAGGGTCTACCTACGAGCAGTACTTC. V is TRBV28 and J is TRBJ2-7; 7 positions agree with TRBD1. The CDR3 is 12 residues long. Germline CDR1 is MDHEN and CDR2 is SYDVKM. J was trimmed by 2 bases and V by 10 bases; bases with no gene match: 5.

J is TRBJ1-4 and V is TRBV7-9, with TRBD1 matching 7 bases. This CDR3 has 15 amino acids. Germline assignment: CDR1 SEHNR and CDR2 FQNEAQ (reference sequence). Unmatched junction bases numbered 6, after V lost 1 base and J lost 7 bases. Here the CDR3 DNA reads TGTGCCAGCAGCTTAGATAAGGGGGCCGGTGAAAAACTGTTTTTT. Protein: CASSLDKGAGEKLFF.

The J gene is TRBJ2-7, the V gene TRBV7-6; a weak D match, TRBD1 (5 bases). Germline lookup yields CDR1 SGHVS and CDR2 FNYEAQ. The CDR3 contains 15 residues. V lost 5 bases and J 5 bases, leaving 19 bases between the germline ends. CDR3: CASSLRAGFDHEQYF. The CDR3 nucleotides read TGTGCCAGCAGCCTTAGGGCAGGGTTTGACCACGAGCAGTACTTC. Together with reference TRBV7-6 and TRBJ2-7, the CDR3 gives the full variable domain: GAGVSQSPRYKVTKRGQDVALRCDPISGHVSLYWYRQALGQGPEFLTYFNYEAQQDKSGLPNDRFSAERPEGSISTLTIQRTEQRDSAMYRCASSLRAGFDHEQYFGPGTRLTVT.